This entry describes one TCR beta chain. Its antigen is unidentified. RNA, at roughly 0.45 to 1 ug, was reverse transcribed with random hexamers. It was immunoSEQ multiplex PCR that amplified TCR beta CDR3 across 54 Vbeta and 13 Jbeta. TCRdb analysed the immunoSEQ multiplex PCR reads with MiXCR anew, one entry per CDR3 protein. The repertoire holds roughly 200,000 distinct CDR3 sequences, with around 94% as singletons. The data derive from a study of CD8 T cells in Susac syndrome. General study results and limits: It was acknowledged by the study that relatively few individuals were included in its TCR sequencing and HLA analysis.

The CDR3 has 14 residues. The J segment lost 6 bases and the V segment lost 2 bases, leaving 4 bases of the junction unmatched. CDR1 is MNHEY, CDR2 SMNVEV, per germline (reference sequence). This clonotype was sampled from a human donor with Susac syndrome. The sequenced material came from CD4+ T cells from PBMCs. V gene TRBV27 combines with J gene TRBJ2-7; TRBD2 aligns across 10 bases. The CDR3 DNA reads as TGTGCCAGCAGTTTAAGGGGACTAGCGTTCGAGCAGTACTTC. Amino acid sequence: CASSLRGLAFEQYF.